A single sample is the source of the 32 T cell receptor beta chains below, sequenced in a study of cytomegalovirus exposure and HLA in healthy donors. Use of 60 Vbeta and 13 Jbeta primers characterized the PCR. The protocol was immunoSEQ multiplex PCR, while the TCRdb copy is restricted to in-frame clones and leaves out a portion. This table holds 200,000 to 250,000 clones, around 80% found once. Sequencing used PBMCs. These receptors all stem from a man aged 30 to 39 in good health and CMV-seronegative.

The chain combines TRBV9 with TRBJ2-2; 8 nucleotides match TRBD1. CDR3 length equals 16 residues. V shed 5 bases and J 3 bases; nucleotides not matched to a gene: 9. Germline-derived CDR1 and CDR2 are SGDLS and YYNGEE. The CDR3 region is CASSSSGGVDTGELFF. DNA of the CDR3: TGTGCCAGCAGTTCTTCAGGGGGCGTGGACACCGGGGAGCTGTTTTTT.

The chain uses TRBV7-4 and TRBJ1-4; D gene unclear. V lost 8 bases and J lost 7, with 14 bases in between. Germline V gene sequence: CDR1 SGHVT, CDR2 SQSDAQ. The CDR3 length is 13 residues. The DNA of the CDR3 is TGTGCCAGCCCCAGACCGGGAGGTGAAAAACTGTTTTTT. Translation gives CASPRPGGEKLFF. Full variable domain (rest looked up from reference TRBV7-4 and TRBJ1-4): GAGVSQSPRYKVAKRGRDVALRCDSISGHVTLYWYRQTLGQGSEVLTYSQSDAQRDKSGRPSGRFSAERPERSVSTLKIQRTEQGDSAVYLCASPRPGGEKLFFGSGTQLSVL.

The chain carries TRBV28 and TRBJ2-3; 12 bases are a match to TRBD2. Germline V gene data show CDR1 as MDHEN and CDR2 as SYDVKM. CDR3 size: 21 residues. The V gene end was trimmed by 3 bases and the J gene end by 0 bases; junction bases not matched to a gene: 16. The CDR3 protein is CASSFPLGARLAGASTDTQYF. CDR3 nucleotide sequence: TGTGCCAGCAGTTTCCCCCTCGGGGCTAGACTAGCGGGGGCTAGCACAGATACGCAGTATTTT. Filled out from reference TRBV28 and TRBJ2-3, the complete variable domain reads DVKVTQSSRYLVKRTGEKVFLECVQDMDHENMFWYRQDPGLGLRLIYFSYDVKMKEKGDIPEGYSVSREKKERFSLILESASTNQTSMYLCASSFPLGARLAGASTDTQYFGPGTRLTVL.

V gene TRBV19 combines with J gene TRBJ1-2; 9 bases map to TRBD1. Germline V lookup: CDR1 LNHDA, CDR2 SQIVND (reference sequence). The ends lost 2 bases at V and 6 bases at J; junction bases unmatched: 4. This CDR3 has 14 residues. The CDR3 is CASSITGGEDGYTF. The CDR3 DNA is TGTGCCAGTAGTATAACAGGGGGCGAGGATGGCTACACCTTC.

The V gene is TRBV7-9, the J gene TRBJ2-5; D possibly corresponds to TRBD2 (6 bases). This CDR3 comprises 13 residues. Deletions cut 1 base from V and 9 bases from J, with 12 bases between. Germline V gene data show CDR1 as SEHNR and CDR2 as FQNEAQ (reference sequence). The CDR3 loop reads CASSLGREESQYF. Written as DNA, the CDR3 is TGTGCCAGCAGCTTAGGCAGGGAGGAGTCCCAGTACTTC.

The table lists this clone with a few counts. The chain has TRBV5-1 and TRBJ1-4; D possibly corresponds to TRBD1 (5 bases). From germline, CDR1 is SGHRS and CDR2 YFSETQ. Trimming took 3 bases from V and 8 from J, leaving 17 bases between them. This CDR3 has 15 residues. CDR3 sequence: CASSSYGRGDEKLFF. The CDR3 coding sequence is TGCGCCAGCAGCTCCTACGGGAGAGGGGACGAAAAACTGTTTTTT.

V gene TRBV13 combines with J gene TRBJ2-3; TRBD2 aligns across 9 bases. This CDR3 is built from 20 residues. With 1 base clipped from V and 2 bases from J, the junction kept 16 bases outside the gene matches. In germline, CDR1 is PRHDT, CDR2 FYEKMQ (reference sequence). The CDR3 DNA follows: TGTGCCAGCAGCTTAGTCCGCTTGGGTCCGGGACTAGCAGACACAGATACGCAGTATTTT. It is translated as CASSLVRLGPGLADTDTQYF.

The chain has TRBV7-3 and TRBJ2-2; 7 bases match TRBD1. From germline, CDR1 is SGHTA and CDR2 FQGTGA. Losses at the gene ends were 4 bases for V and 4 bases for J; bases not matched to a gene: 3. CDR3 length: 14 amino acids. This chain's CDR3 is CASSSTGFTGELFF. In DNA, the CDR3 is TGTGCCAGCAGCTCGACAGGGTTCACCGGGGAGCTGTTTTTT.

This chain uses TRBV5-4 with TRBJ2-7; TRBD2 aligns across 13 bases. The J segment lost 7 bases and the V segment lost 0 bases, leaving 4 bases of the junction unmatched. The CDR3 contains 15 residues. Germline CDR1 and CDR2: SGHNT and YYREEE (reference sequence). CDR3 DNA: TGTGCCAGCAGCTTGGCGGGGACTAGCGGGGATGAGCAGTACTTC. Its translation: CASSLAGTSGDEQYF.

This sequence joins TRBV7-9 and TRBJ2-1; 9 bases fit TRBD2. Germline V gene data show CDR1 as SEHNR and CDR2 as FQNEAQ (reference sequence). Trimming cost V 5 bases and J 8 bases; bases outside gene matches: 13. The CDR3 loop spans 16 amino acids. The CDR3 nucleotides are TGTGCCAGCAGCCGAACTACCGGGACTAGCATCTATGAGCAGTTCTTC. This encodes CASSRTTGTSIYEQFF.

V gene TRBV6-1 combines with J gene TRBJ2-1, with 9 bases identical to TRBD1. Germline V gene data show CDR1 as MNHNS and CDR2 as SASEGT. J was trimmed by 8 bases and V by 5 bases; bases with no gene match: 10. This CDR3 has 15 residues. The CDR3 here is CASSLMGQGSDEQFF. The CDR3 nucleotides are TGTGCCAGCAGTCTCATGGGACAGGGAAGCGATGAGCAGTTCTTC.

The gene calls are TRBV5-4 and TRBJ1-4; D not resolved. Trimming cost V 4 bases and J 0 bases, with 7 bases left between them. From germline, CDR1 is SGHNT and CDR2 YYREEE (reference sequence). The CDR3 contains 14 residues. The CDR3 DNA reads as TGTGCCAGCAGCCCGGGGACAACTAATGAAAAACTGTTTTTT. This translates into CASSPGTTNEKLFF.

This clone was seen a handful of times. This chain connects TRBV18 to TRBJ1-2; 8 positions match TRBD1. Trimming took 4 bases from V and 3 from J; bases not matched to a gene: 7. Per the germline V gene, CDR1 is KGHSH and CDR2 is LQKENI. CDR3 size: 15 residues. This CDR3 reads CASSRRTGIDYGYTF. As DNA, the CDR3 is TGTGCCAGCTCACGCAGGACAGGGATCGACTATGGCTACACCTTC. Full variable domain (rest looked up from reference TRBV18 and TRBJ1-2): NAGVMQNPRHLVRRRGQEARLRCSPMKGHSHVYWYRQLPEEGLKFMVYLQKENIIDESGMPKERFSAEFPKEGPSILRIQQVVRGDSAAYFCASSRRTGIDYGYTFGSGTRLTVV.

This rearrangement joins TRBV7-9 to TRBJ2-7; tentative D call: TRBD2 (6 bases). Trimming took off 5 bases at V and 9 bases at J, with 20 bases between the two ends. The CDR3 sequence is 14 residues long. Germline assignment: CDR1 SEHNR and CDR2 FQNEAQ (reference sequence). CDR3 bases: TGTGCCAGCAGCGGCCCCGGGACTCCTTCCTGGCAGTACTTC. Protein: CASSGPGTPSWQYF.

The chain has TRBV7-9 and TRBJ1-2; 8 positions match TRBD1. V was pared by 2 bases and J by 8 bases, with 7 bases of the junction left unmatched. The CDR3 totals 14 residues. Per the germline V gene, CDR1 is SEHNR and CDR2 is FQNEAQ (reference sequence). This CDR3 reads CASSLNNRGLGYTF. The CDR3 DNA sequence: TGTGCCAGCAGCTTAAACAACAGGGGGTTAGGCTACACCTTC.

This clone was seen more than once but under ten times. V and J are TRBV7-9 and TRBJ1-2; a possible D gene is TRBD1 (6 bases). V was trimmed by 2 bases and J by 7 bases, leaving 17 bases between them. Germline lookup yields CDR1 SEHNR and CDR2 FQNEAQ (reference sequence). The CDR3 contains 15 residues. Here the CDR3 reads CASSLRGAIQGGYTF. The CDR3, as DNA: TGTGCCAGCAGCTTAAGAGGGGCGATACAGGGTGGCTACACCTTC.

The chain uses TRBV28 and TRBJ1-5, with unresolved D. From germline, CDR1 is MDHEN and CDR2 SYDVKM. The length of the CDR3 is 13 residues. V was clipped by 5 bases and J by 1 base, with 6 bases between them. CDR3 bases: TGTGCCAGCAGTCCCTCCAGCAATCAGCCCCAGCATTTT. Translation: CASSPSSNQPQHF.

The genes are TRBV11-3 and TRBJ1-1; possible D gene TRBD1, 6 bases. This CDR3 has 13 residues. Looked up from germline, CDR1 is SGHNT and CDR2 is YENEEA. Trimming left V 8 bases short and J 0 bases short, with 10 bases between. CDR3 amino acids: CASDRDMNTEAFF. CDR3 coding DNA: TGTGCCAGCGACCGGGACATGAACACTGAAGCTTTCTTT. Full variable domain (missing parts from reference TRBV11-3 and TRBJ1-1): EAGVVQSPRYKIIEKKQPVAFWCNPISGHNTLYWYLQNLGQGPELLIRYENEEAVDDSQLPKDRFSAERLKGVDSTLKIQPAELGDSAVYLCASDRDMNTEAFFGQGTRLTVV.

The rearrangement uses TRBV4-1 and TRBJ1-3, with D tentatively TRBD1 (6 bases). The CDR3 totals 18 residues. V was trimmed by 1 base and J by 2 bases, leaving 18 bases between them. Germline values: CDR1 MGHRA, CDR2 YSYEKL. CDR3 residues: CASSQGQGIVQAGNTIYF. The CDR3, as DNA: TGCGCCAGCAGCCAAGGGCAGGGGATTGTTCAGGCTGGAAACACCATATATTTT.

CDR3 residues: CASSQGLAGVNRNTQYF. The CDR3 DNA follows: TGCGCCAGCAGCCAGGGACTAGCGGGGGTCAATCGTAATACGCAGTATTTT. This chain uses TRBV4-1 with TRBJ2-3; 14 positions match TRBD2. Germline V gene sequence: CDR1 MGHRA, CDR2 YSYEKL. CDR3 size: 17 residues. The junction had 9 bases not matched to a gene; V was cut back by 3 bases and J by 7 bases.

The V gene is TRBV6-5, the J gene TRBJ2-7; 7 positions agree with TRBD2. Trimming removed 6 bases from V and 3 bases from J; junction bases left unmatched: 8. The CDR3 contains 14 residues. Germline CDR1 is MNHEY and CDR2 is SVGAGI. CDR3 region: CASSWGGGNYEQYF. DNA for the CDR3: TGTGCCAGCAGCTGGGGGGGAGGGAACTACGAGCAGTACTTC.

This rearrangement joins TRBV29-1 to TRBJ1-2, with 12 bases lining up with TRBD1. CDR3 length: 15 amino acids. V lost 5 bases and J lost 6; bases outside the gene matches: 10. Germline CDR1 and CDR2: SQVTM and ANQGSEA. CDR3 bases: TGCAGCGTTATAAGCGGGGACAGGGGGCATGATGGCTACACCTTC. This sequence encodes CSVISGDRGHDGYTF. Based on the CDR3 plus reference TRBV29-1 and TRBJ1-2, the full variable domain is SAVISQKPSRDICQRGTSLTIQCQVDSQVTMMFWYRQQPGQSLTLIATANQGSEATYESGFVIDKFPISRPNLTFSTLTVSNMSPEDSSIYLCSVISGDRGHDGYTFGSGTRLTVV.

The chain links TRBV18 to TRBJ2-5; the D gene is possibly TRBD2 (5 bases). V gave up 3 bases and J gave up 9 bases, with 23 bases separating them. CDR1 and CDR2 (germline): KGHSH, LQKENI. The CDR3 is made up of 16 amino acids. The CDR3 sequence is CASSPRADGLERAQYF. The DNA of the CDR3 is TGTGCCAGCTCACCCCGGGCCGACGGCCTAGAGAGGGCCCAGTACTTC. Complete variable domain (other parts from reference TRBV18 and TRBJ2-5): NAGVMQNPRHLVRRRGQEARLRCSPMKGHSHVYWYRQLPEEGLKFMVYLQKENIIDESGMPKERFSAEFPKEGPSILRIQQVVRGDSAAYFCASSPRADGLERAQYFGPGTRLLVL.

The chain couples TRBV6-1 to TRBJ2-7, with 12 bases fitting TRBD2. Germline CDR1 is MNHNS and CDR2 is SASEGT. The CDR3 has 15 amino acids. Germline trimming cut 7 bases from V and 5 bases from J; bases unmatched to any gene: 9. The chain's CDR3 is CASTPSTSGGNEQYF. DNA of the CDR3: TGTGCCAGCACCCCTTCGACTAGCGGGGGAAACGAGCAGTACTTC.

The chain links TRBV7-2 to TRBJ2-7; 9 positions agree with TRBD1. CDR3 length equals 14 residues. Germline CDR1 SGHTA, CDR2 FQGNSA. The V gene end was trimmed by 5 bases and the J gene end by 3 bases; junction bases not matched to a gene: 5. The CDR3 DNA follows: TGTGCCAGCAGCCGGACAGGGGCCCTCTACGAGCAGTACTTC. It codes for CASSRTGALYEQYF. Combining the CDR3 with reference TRBV7-2 and TRBJ2-7 gives the whole variable domain GAGVSQSPSNKVTEKGKDVELRCDPISGHTALYWYRQSLGQGLEFLIYFQGNSAPDKSGLPSDRFSAERTGGSVSTLTIQRTQQEDSAVYLCASSRTGALYEQYFGPGTRLTVT.

The gene calls are TRBV19 and TRBJ1-3; no definite D call. Trimming removed 5 bases from V and 0 bases from J, with 8 bases in between. The CDR3 has 14 residues. Germline CDR1 and CDR2: LNHDA and SQIVND (reference sequence). DNA for the CDR3: TGTGCCAGTAGTGGGCAGGCCTCTGGAAACACCATATATTTT. Residues: CASSGQASGNTIYF.

This chain uses TRBV6-1 with TRBJ2-5, with D possibly matching TRBD2 (6 bases). V dropped 8 bases and J dropped 2 bases, with 18 bases sitting between them. The CDR3 spans 15 residues. The germline CDR1 and CDR2 sequences are MNHNS and SASEGT. CDR3 sequence (DNA): TGTGCCAGCGGTCCAAGGAGGGGTCTACAAGAGACCCAGTACTTC. Encoded protein: CASGPRRGLQETQYF.

This clone was seen a handful of times. The genes are TRBV7-9 and TRBJ1-1; no firm D call. The V gene lost 1 base and the J gene lost 0 bases, with 6 bases spanning the gap. Per the germline V gene, CDR1 is SEHNR and CDR2 is FQNEAQ (reference sequence). The CDR3 is 14 residues long. Written as DNA, the CDR3 is TGTGCCAGCAGCTTAGTAGCTTTGAACACTGAAGCTTTCTTT. This translates into CASSLVALNTEAFF. Together with reference TRBV7-9 and TRBJ1-1, the CDR3 gives the full variable domain: DTGVSQNPRHKITKRGQNVTFRCDPISEHNRLYWYRQTLGQGPEFLTYFQNEAQLEKSRLLSDRFSAERPKGSFSTLEIQRTEQGDSAMYLCASSLVALNTEAFFGQGTRLTVV.

This clone was seen just once. This chain uses TRBV7-9 with TRBJ1-6, with D unresolved. The CDR3 runs 14 residues. CDR1 and CDR2 (germline): SEHNR, FQNEAQ (reference sequence). Trimming stripped 1 base from V and 9 bases from J, with 10 bases between. The CDR3 nucleotides are TGTGCCAGCAGCTTAGACGGTAGCCGTTCACCCCTCCACTTT. Translation: CASSLDGSRSPLHF.

The chain couples TRBV2 to TRBJ2-1; 7 bases match TRBD2. This CDR3 has 15 amino acids. Unmatched junction bases numbered 14, after V lost 6 bases and J lost 9 bases. The V gene's germline CDR1 is SNHLY and CDR2 FYNNEI. CDR3 nucleotides: TGTGCCAGCAGCGCCGGGACTATTGGTCCCACTGAGCAGTTCTTC. It encodes CASSAGTIGPTEQFF.

In this sample, this clone turned up once. The rearrangement uses TRBV29-1 and TRBJ2-2, with 10 bases fitting TRBD2. The V gene end was trimmed by 4 bases and the J gene end by 4 bases; junction bases not matched to a gene: 6. The CDR3 extends over 15 amino acids. Germline CDR1 reads SQVTM; CDR2 reads ANQGSEA. The CDR3 sequence: CSVGKAGGVTGELFF. The CDR3 region has the DNA TGCAGCGTTGGGAAAGCGGGGGGGGTCACCGGGGAGCTGTTTTTT.

This chain uses TRBV6-6 with TRBJ2-6; 9 nucleotides line up with TRBD1. V gave up 5 bases and J gave up 4 bases; unmatched junction bases: 6. The length of the CDR3 is 16 residues. From germline, CDR1 is MNHNY and CDR2 SVGAGI (reference sequence). CDR3 sequence reads: CASSPGQGTGANVLTF. The CDR3 bases are TGTGCCAGCAGTCCGGGACAGGGTACCGGGGCCAACGTCCTGACTTTC.